The 9 T cell receptor beta chains reported below all come from one sample, sequenced in a study of blood T cell repertoires in COVID-19. The protocol was immunoSEQ multiplex PCR, while the TCRdb copy is restricted to in-frame clones and leaves out a portion. The sample has about 230,000 clones; around 90% are singletons. The specimen was peripheral blood. These receptors came from a man between 25 and 39 years old with COVID-19, enrolled during active disease.

The V call is TRBV7-2, the J call TRBJ1-3; D not certain. CDR1 and CDR2 (germline): SGHTA, FQGNSA. The CDR3 sequence is 14 residues long. The germline V and J ends were trimmed by 5 bases and 0 bases, with 8 bases remaining between them. The chain's CDR3 is CASSLILSGNTIYF. CDR3 sequence (DNA): TGTGCCAGCAGCCTTATACTCTCTGGAAACACCATATATTTT. The variable domain in full, completed from reference TRBV7-2 and TRBJ1-3, reads GAGVSQSPSNKVTEKGKDVELRCDPISGHTALYWYRQSLGQGLEFLIYFQGNSAPDKSGLPSDRFSAERTGGSVSTLTIQRTQQEDSAVYLCASSLILSGNTIYFGEGSWLTVV.

Of note for this clone: The identical CDR3 is also encoded by other nucleotide sequences in the sample. The chain joins TRBV19 to TRBJ1-6; 8 bases are a match to TRBD1. Germline CDR1 LNHDA, CDR2 SQIVND (reference sequence). CDR3 length: 13 amino acids. V lost 7 bases and J lost 7; bases outside the gene matches: 3. CDR3 sequence: CASNDRGNSPLHF. The CDR3 region has the DNA TGTGCCAGTAACGACAGGGGCAATTCACCCCTCCACTTT.

In this sample, this clone turned up a few times. This chain uses TRBV5-1 with TRBJ2-7; the D gene is possibly TRBD1 (6 bases). The CDR3 has 14 amino acids. CDR1 is SGHRS, CDR2 YFSETQ, per germline. The V gene lost 0 bases and the J gene lost 7 bases, with 14 bases spanning the gap. The CDR3 coding sequence is TGCGCCAGCAGCTTGGTGCAGGGGACGGGGGAGCAGTACTTC. This translates into CASSLVQGTGEQYF.

The chain joins TRBV10-3 to TRBJ2-7; TRBD2 matches 11 bases. Unmatched junction bases numbered 11, after V lost 8 bases and J lost 2 bases. The CDR3 runs 16 residues. The germline V gene has CDR1 ENHRY and CDR2 SYGVKD. The CDR3 sequence: CAISGGLAEIAYEQYF. The CDR3 DNA is TGTGCCATCTCAGGGGGACTAGCGGAGATAGCCTACGAGCAGTACTTC.

The V call is TRBV21-1, the J call TRBJ2-1; the D call of TRBD1 is as the table states it, not checked on the DNA. TRBV21-1 is listed as a pseudogene. The CDR3 covers 15 residues. CDR3: CASSKSDRSYNEQFF. The CDR3 coding sequence is TGTGCCAGCAGCAAGTCTGACAGGTCCTACAATGAGCAGTTCTTC.

This chain uses TRBV6-5 with TRBJ2-2; 8 bases are a match to TRBD1. The J segment lost 7 bases and the V segment lost 0 bases, leaving 4 bases of the junction unmatched. From germline, CDR1 is MNHEY and CDR2 SVGAGI. The CDR3 is made up of 15 amino acids. CDR3 DNA: TGTGCCAGCAGTTACTCTCAGGGGGCGGTCGGGGAGCTGTTTTTT. Protein: CASSYSQGAVGELFF.

This chain links TRBV6-1 with TRBJ1-1, with D uncertain. Germline V gene data show CDR1 as MNHNS and CDR2 as SASEGT. Trimming took off 2 bases at V and 1 base at J, with 5 bases between the two ends. The CDR3 has 13 residues. CDR3 region: CASSERWNTEAFF. DNA for the CDR3: TGTGCCAGCAGTGAACGGTGGAACACTGAAGCTTTCTTT.

The CDR3: CASSIRDRGHGYTF. CDR3 coding DNA: TGTGCCAGCAGCATCCGGGACAGGGGGCATGGCTACACCTTC. This chain connects TRBV7-8 to TRBJ1-2, with 12 bases that match TRBD1. V shed 5 bases, J shed 6 bases, and the junction held 4 bases outside the gene matches. CDR3 length: 14 residues. Germline CDR1 reads SGHVS; CDR2 reads FQNEAQ. The full variable domain, rest sourced from reference TRBV7-8 and TRBJ1-2, is GAGVSQSPRYKVAKRGQDVALRCDPISGHVSLFWYQQALGQGPEFLTYFQNEAQLDKSGLPSDRFFAERPEGSVSTLKIQRTQQEDSAVYLCASSIRDRGHGYTFGSGTRLTVV.

The V call is TRBV4-3, the J call TRBJ2-1; 8 bases line up with TRBD2. Germline values: CDR1 LGHNA, CDR2 YSLEER. The CDR3 sequence is 13 residues long. Losses at the gene ends were 0 bases for V and 9 bases for J; bases not matched to a gene: 1. CDR3 bases: TGCGCCAGCAGCCAAGATAGCGGGGTTGAGCAGTTCTTC. Translating it yields CASSQDSGVEQFF.